The subject of this entry is one TCR beta chain. This entry is derived from a study of technical replicates of blood from a handful of donors. There are 17 residues in the CDR3. Germline V gene data show CDR1 as SGDLS and CDR2 as YYNGEE. Trimming cost V 1 base and J 5 bases; bases outside gene matches: 11. Some clones are missing from TCRdb's copy, which holds only in-frame ones; the method was immunoSEQ multiplex PCR. The profile shows more than 65,000 clones, 75% to 95% of them singletons. The source of this sequence is a human donor in good health. Some clones in this sample may be carry-over from other donors' samples. The sequenced sample consisted of T cells isolated from PBMCs. The rearrangement joins TRBV9 to TRBJ2-3; 9 positions match TRBD2. CDR3 loop: CASSVKGAGGMGDTQYF. The CDR3 DNA reads as TGTGCCAGCAGCGTAAAGGGAGCGGGAGGAATGGGAGATACGCAGTATTTT.